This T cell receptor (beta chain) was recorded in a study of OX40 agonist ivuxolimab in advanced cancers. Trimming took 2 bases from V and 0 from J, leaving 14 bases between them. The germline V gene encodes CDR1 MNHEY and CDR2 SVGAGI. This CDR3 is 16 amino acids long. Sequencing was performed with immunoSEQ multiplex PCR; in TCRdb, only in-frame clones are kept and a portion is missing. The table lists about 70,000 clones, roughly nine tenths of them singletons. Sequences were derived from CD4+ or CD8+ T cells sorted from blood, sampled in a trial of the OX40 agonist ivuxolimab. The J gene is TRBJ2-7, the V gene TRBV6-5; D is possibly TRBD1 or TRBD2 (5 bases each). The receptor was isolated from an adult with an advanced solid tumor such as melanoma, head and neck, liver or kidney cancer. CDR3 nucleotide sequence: TGTGCCAGCAGTTACGTGGGTCCAGGGAGCTCCTACGAGCAGTACTTC. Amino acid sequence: CASSYVGPGSSYEQYF.